These 6 T cell receptor beta chains were sequenced from one sample in a study of blood T cells in healthy people across ages. A second PCR, run for roughly 7 to 11 cycles, used a sample-barcoded 5' primer plus a J-beta primer mix. TCRdb analysed the 5' RACE reads with MiXCR anew, one entry per CDR3 protein. Among over 700,000 distinct CDR3 sequences listed, approximately 55% were seen once. The source material was blood. Receptors originate from a man older than 75 in good health.

This clonotype was seen only a few times. This chain links TRBV20-1 with TRBJ2-5, with D possibly TRBD2 on 5 matching bases. Trimming pared 0 bases from V and 7 bases from J, leaving 12 bases between. This CDR3 has 13 residues. The germline V gene encodes CDR1 DFQATT and CDR2 SNEGSKA (reference sequence). Here the CDR3 DNA reads TGCAGTGCTAGAGATTCGGGATGGAGGACCCAGTACTTC. It yields the protein CSARDSGWRTQYF.

V is TRBV3-1 and J is TRBJ2-4; 11 bases fit TRBD1. V lost 1 base and J lost 11; bases outside the gene matches: 1. Germline lookup yields CDR1 LGHDT and CDR2 YNNKEL (reference sequence). This CDR3 comprises 13 residues. CDR3: CASSQGTGGVQYF. The CDR3 nucleotides read TGTGCCAGCAGCCAAGGGACAGGGGGCGTTCAGTACTTC.

This clonotype was observed many times. The chain combines TRBV9 with TRBJ2-1; 8 positions agree with TRBD2. CDR1 and CDR2 from the germline V gene are SGDLS and YYNGEE. The V gene end was trimmed by 3 bases and the J gene end by 12 bases; junction bases not matched to a gene: 8. The CDR3 runs 13 residues. CDR3 sequence (DNA): TGTGCCAGCAGCGCCCAAAAGGGGACTAGGCAGTTCTTC. Translated: CASSAQKGTRQFF.

The J gene is TRBJ2-7, the V gene TRBV20-1; no clear D. The germline V and J ends were trimmed by 3 bases and 5 bases, with 8 bases remaining between them. CDR1 DFQATT and CDR2 SNEGSKA come from the germline V gene (reference sequence). CDR3 size: 11 residues. The CDR3 nucleotides are TGCAGTGCTAGTCCCAACAACGAGCAGTACTTC. It yields the protein CSASPNNEQYF.

The chain is built from TRBV9 and TRBJ1-2; tentatively, D is TRBD1 (5 bases). V was clipped by 3 bases and J by 4 bases, with 13 bases between them. The germline V gene encodes CDR1 SGDLS and CDR2 YYNGEE. The CDR3 covers 14 residues. This chain's CDR3 is CASSGTGGGYGYTF. The CDR3 DNA reads as TGTGCCAGCAGCGGAACCGGGGGTGGCTATGGCTACACCTTC. The entire variable domain, with the rest obtained from reference TRBV9 and TRBJ1-2, is as follows: DSGVTQTPKHLITATGQRVTLRCSPRSGDLSVYWYQQSLDQGLQFLIQYYNGEERAKGNILERFSAQQFPDLHSELNLSSLELGDSALYFCASSGTGGGYGYTFGSGTRLTVV.

The chain uses TRBV20-1 and TRBJ1-5, with D perhaps TRBD1 (5 bases). From germline, CDR1 is DFQATT and CDR2 SNEGSKA (reference sequence). The CDR3 length is 13 residues. Trimming removed 6 bases at V and 5 bases at J, with 14 bases between. The CDR3 loop reads CSARRDGYQPQHF. CDR3 nucleotide sequence: TGCAGTGCCCGCCGGGACGGATATCAGCCCCAGCATTTT.